These T cell receptor beta chains were read from a single sample in a study of CD8 T cells in ankylosing spondylitis. TCRdb reanalysed the 5' RACE reads using MiXCR and keeps one entry per CDR3 protein. The table has 300,000 to 350,000 distinct CDR3 sequences, roughly 14% seen once. Input material: blood, either unsorted or a sorted T cell fraction (not recorded which). The receptors were sampled from a male donor with ankylosing spondylitis or in good health (not recorded which). The CDR3 runs from the conserved cysteine through the conserved F or W. A D gene is named only where the DNA matches it firmly. Clone size is given for some rows only: seen once, a few or many times, or a class if the clone is expanded.

d_gene: -
abundance: few
v_gene: TRBV18
j_gene: TRBJ2-3
CDR3aa: CASSRTASTDTQYF
CDR3nt: TGTGCCAGCTCACGAACGGCGAGCACAGATACGCAGTATTTT

d_gene: -
abundance: few
v_gene: TRBV20-1
j_gene: TRBJ1-1
CDR3aa: CSARDKTEAFF
CDR3nt: TGCAGTGCTAGAGATAAGACTGAAGCTTTCTTT

d_gene: -
abundance: few
v_gene: TRBV20-1
j_gene: TRBJ2-7
CDR3aa: CSARAHGLSSYEQYF
CDR3nt: TGCAGTGCTAGAGCCCACGGACTTTCCTCCTACGAGCAGTACTTC

d_gene: -
abundance: few
v_gene: TRBV30
j_gene: TRBJ1-4
CDR3aa: CAAGENEKLFF
CDR3nt: TGTGCAGCAGGGGAAAATGAAAAACTGTTTTTT

d_gene: -
abundance: -
v_gene: TRBV12-3/TRBV12-4
j_gene: TRBJ2-7
CDR3aa: CASTRGRPPYEQYF
CDR3nt: TGTGCCAGCACCCGAGGCCGTCCCCCCTACGAGCAGTACTTC

d_gene: TRBD1
abundance: few
v_gene: TRBV10-3
j_gene: TRBJ1-2
CDR3aa: CAISNRTGRANTF
CDR3nt: TGTGCCATCAGTAATCGGACAGGCCGGGCGAACACCTTC

d_gene: TRBD2
abundance: few
v_gene: TRBV9
j_gene: TRBJ2-7
CDR3aa: CASSAHLGGTESYEQYF
CDR3nt: TGTGCCAGCAGCGCCCACCTGGGGGGGACGGAGTCCTACGAGCAGTACTTC

d_gene: -
abundance: few
v_gene: TRBV25-1
j_gene: TRBJ2-3
CDR3aa: CASSGRAGKTFTDTQYF
CDR3nt: TGTGCCAGCAGCGGACGGGCAGGGAAGACATTCACAGATACGCAGTATTTT

d_gene: -
abundance: few
v_gene: TRBV2
j_gene: TRBJ1-4
CDR3aa: CASSFANEKLFF
CDR3nt: TGTGCCAGCAGCTTCGCTAATGAAAAACTGTTTTTT

d_gene: TRBD2
abundance: -
v_gene: TRBV6-2/TRBV6-3
j_gene: TRBJ2-1
CDR3aa: CASISGVSSYNEQFF
CDR3nt: TGTGCCAGCATTAGCGGGGTGAGCTCCTACAATGAGCAGTTCTTC

d_gene: -
abundance: -
v_gene: TRBV6-1
j_gene: TRBJ1-1
CDR3aa: CASSVDLVGSGTEAFF
CDR3nt: TGTGCCAGCAGTGTGGATCTTGTGGGGAGTGGCACTGAAGCTTTCTTT

d_gene: -
abundance: -
v_gene: TRBV3-1
j_gene: TRBJ2-2
CDR3aa: CASSLNANTGELFF
CDR3nt: TGTGCCAGCAGCCTAAACGCGAACACCGGGGAGCTGTTTTTT

d_gene: TRBD2
abundance: few
v_gene: TRBV11-2
j_gene: TRBJ2-1
CDR3aa: CASSPATSGRNEQFF
CDR3nt: TGTGCCAGCAGCCCGGCGACTAGCGGCAGGAATGAGCAGTTCTTC

d_gene: -
abundance: many
v_gene: TRBV6-5
j_gene: TRBJ1-1
CDR3aa: CASSTDWGTEAFF
CDR3nt: TGTGCCAGCAGTACTGACTGGGGGACTGAAGCTTTCTTT

d_gene: -
abundance: -
v_gene: TRBV3-1
j_gene: TRBJ1-2
CDR3aa: CASSQTTQTGYTF
CDR3nt: TGTGCCAGCAGCCAAACCACTCAAACTGGCTACACCTTC

d_gene: TRBD1
abundance: -
v_gene: TRBV6-1
j_gene: TRBJ1-5
CDR3aa: CASTPIGSRGRGQPQHF
CDR3nt: TGTGCCAGCACTCCAATTGGGTCGAGGGGGCGAGGTCAGCCCCAGCATTTT

d_gene: -
abundance: -
v_gene: TRBV18
j_gene: TRBJ2-3
CDR3aa: CASSSNRGSLVEGTQYF
CDR3nt: TGTGCCAGCTCATCAAACAGGGGATCTCTGGTGGAGGGTACGCAGTATTTT

d_gene: -
abundance: -
v_gene: TRBV5-1
j_gene: TRBJ2-2
CDR3aa: CASSGSDANTGELFF
CDR3nt: TGCGCCAGCAGTGGCAGTGACGCGAACACCGGGGAGCTGTTTTTT

d_gene: -
abundance: few
v_gene: TRBV19
j_gene: TRBJ2-3
CDR3aa: CASSIGGLTDTQYF
CDR3nt: TGTGCCAGTAGTATTGGGGGCCTCACAGATACGCAGTATTTT

d_gene: -
abundance: few
v_gene: TRBV24-1
j_gene: TRBJ2-2
CDR3aa: CATSAGGYTGELFF
CDR3nt: TGTGCCACCAGTGCCGGGGGCTACACCGGGGAGCTGTTTTTT

d_gene: TRBD1
abundance: few
v_gene: TRBV27
j_gene: TRBJ2-5
CDR3aa: CASSSLTTGVGTQYF
CDR3nt: TGTGCCAGCAGTTCCTTAACGACAGGGGTGGGGACCCAGTACTTC

d_gene: TRBD1
abundance: -
v_gene: TRBV28
j_gene: TRBJ2-3
CDR3aa: CASSSGQGLRDTQYF
CDR3nt: TGTGCCAGCAGCTCTGGACAGGGGCTCCGGGATACGCAGTATTTT

d_gene: -
abundance: -
v_gene: TRBV3-1
j_gene: TRBJ2-7
CDR3aa: CASSQDDKHEQYF
CDR3nt: TGTGCCAGCAGCCAAGACGACAAGCACGAGCAGTACTTC

d_gene: -
abundance: -
v_gene: TRBV5-1
j_gene: TRBJ1-3
CDR3aa: CASSLVTGSSGNTIYF
CDR3nt: TGCGCCAGCAGCTTGGTCACCGGGAGCTCTGGAAACACCATATATTTT

d_gene: TRBD1
abundance: few
v_gene: TRBV10-3
j_gene: TRBJ2-7
CDR3aa: CAISVGTGSFEQYF
CDR3nt: TGTGCCATCAGTGTTGGGACAGGGTCGTTCGAGCAGTACTTC

d_gene: -
abundance: many
v_gene: TRBV12-3/TRBV12-4
j_gene: TRBJ2-7
CDR3aa: CASSRGYEQYF
CDR3nt: TGTGCCAGCAGTCGAGGGTACGAGCAGTACTTC

d_gene: -
abundance: few
v_gene: TRBV5-1
j_gene: TRBJ1-1
CDR3aa: CASSLAKGNTEAFF
CDR3nt: TGCGCCAGCAGCTTGGCAAAGGGGAACACTGAAGCTTTCTTT

d_gene: -
abundance: once
v_gene: TRBV30
j_gene: TRBJ2-7
CDR3aa: CAWSPNLGLRPVEQYF
CDR3nt: TGTGCCTGGAGTCCCAACTTGGGACTTAGGCCCGTCGAGCAGTACTTC

d_gene: TRBD2
abundance: few
v_gene: TRBV5-1
j_gene: TRBJ2-1
CDR3aa: CASSLQAGLPGDEQFF
CDR3nt: TGCGCCAGCAGCTTGCAAGCGGGACTCCCCGGGGATGAGCAGTTCTTC

d_gene: -
abundance: few
v_gene: TRBV12-3/TRBV12-4
j_gene: TRBJ1-5
CDR3aa: CASRQDTGSGPQHF
CDR3nt: TGTGCCAGCAGACAAGACACCGGATCGGGGCCCCAGCATTTT

d_gene: -
abundance: -
v_gene: TRBV15
j_gene: TRBJ2-7
CDR3aa: CATSRPQGPIYEQYF
CDR3nt: TGTGCCACCAGCAGGCCGCAGGGACCTATCTACGAGCAGTACTTC

d_gene: -
abundance: many
v_gene: TRBV12-3/TRBV12-4
j_gene: TRBJ2-1
CDR3aa: CASTQASSYNEQFF
CDR3nt: TGTGCCAGCACCCAGGCCAGCTCCTACAATGAGCAGTTCTTC

d_gene: -
abundance: -
v_gene: TRBV10-3
j_gene: TRBJ2-7
CDR3aa: CAIRGGGNHEQYF
CDR3nt: TGTGCCATAAGGGGAGGCGGGAACCACGAGCAGTACTTC

d_gene: -
abundance: few
v_gene: TRBV5-6
j_gene: TRBJ2-3
CDR3aa: CASSLRLAPFTDTQYF
CDR3nt: TGTGCCAGCAGCTTAAGGCTGGCACCGTTCACAGATACGCAGTATTTT

d_gene: TRBD2
abundance: few
v_gene: TRBV6-5
j_gene: TRBJ2-3
CDR3aa: CASSYQLAGVSNTDTQYF
CDR3nt: TGTGCCAGCAGTTACCAACTAGCGGGGGTGTCTAACACAGATACGCAGTATTTT

d_gene: -
abundance: -
v_gene: TRBV7-8
j_gene: TRBJ1-2
CDR3aa: CASSLQSYGYTF
CDR3nt: TGTGCCAGCAGCCTACAGAGCTATGGCTACACCTTC

d_gene: TRBD2
abundance: -
v_gene: TRBV20-1
j_gene: TRBJ2-3
CDR3aa: CSASPLIETSGLSSTDTQYF
CDR3nt: TGCAGTGCTAGCCCCCTTATCGAGACTAGCGGCCTTTCAAGCACAGATACGCAGTATTTT

d_gene: TRBD1
abundance: -
v_gene: TRBV6-5
j_gene: TRBJ1-2
CDR3aa: CASSSRGRDGYTF
CDR3nt: TGTGCCAGCAGTTCCAGGGGGCGGGATGGCTACACCTTC

d_gene: TRBD1
abundance: -
v_gene: TRBV20-1
j_gene: TRBJ1-5
CDR3aa: CSASQGEVNQPQHF
CDR3nt: TGCAGTGCCTCGCAGGGGGAGGTAAATCAGCCCCAGCATTTT

d_gene: -
abundance: few
v_gene: TRBV5-6
j_gene: TRBJ1-4
CDR3aa: CASSPELRTGNEKLFF
CDR3nt: TGTGCCAGCAGCCCCGAGTTGAGAACAGGGAATGAAAAACTGTTTTTT

d_gene: TRBD1
abundance: -
v_gene: TRBV14
j_gene: TRBJ2-2
CDR3aa: CASSQVGQRSDTGELFF
CDR3nt: TGTGCCAGCAGCCAAGTGGGACAGAGGTCAGACACCGGGGAGCTGTTTTTT

d_gene: -
abundance: few
v_gene: TRBV19
j_gene: TRBJ1-5
CDR3aa: CASRRQGPNQPQHF
CDR3nt: TGTGCCAGTAGGCGGCAGGGGCCCAATCAGCCCCAGCATTTT